The entry that follows covers one T cell receptor (beta chain) sequence. Its antigen is still unknown. The CDR3 is 14 residues long. The germline V gene has CDR1 MNHEY and CDR2 SVGAGI. V lost 4 bases, J lost 4 bases, and 1 base stayed unmatched. The data stem from a study of cytomegalovirus exposure and HLA in healthy donors. The PCR ran on 60 Vbeta and 13 Jbeta primers. Some clones are missing from TCRdb's copy, which holds only in-frame ones; the method was immunoSEQ multiplex PCR. The repertoire includes hundreds of thousands of clones, roughly 79% of them detected once, and more than 0.5% sits in the top ten. Findings of the study overall: The authors later found HLA-associated TCR beta chains more clonally expanded than equally common others.

The sample consisted of PBMCs. V is TRBV6-5 and J is TRBJ1-4, with 9 bases that match TRBD1. The clonotype originates from a middle-aged woman in good health and CMV-seronegative. This CDR3 is CASSLGQGNEKLFF. DNA for the CDR3: TGTGCCAGCAGTTTGGGACAGGGTAATGAAAAACTGTTTTTT.